This TCR beta chain derives from a study of cytomegalovirus exposure and HLA in healthy donors. Points from the study as a whole: A later analysis reported that several of the most significant clusters appeared to be linked to common viral pathogens, among them Epstein-Barr virus. The study listed 164 cytomegalovirus-associated TCR beta chains. The authors later found most CMV-associated TCR beta chains appeared HLA-restricted.

Looked up from germline, CDR1 is LNHDA and CDR2 is SQIVND (reference sequence). V shed 5 bases and J 1 base; nucleotides not matched to a gene: 7. The CDR3 totals 15 residues. 60 Vbeta and 13 Jbeta primers were used in PCR. TCRdb's table, derived via immunoSEQ multiplex PCR, lists solely in-frame clones and lacks some. The sample lists tens of thousands of clones; under 85% were seen once. This clone was detected only a few times. Its antigen is unidentified. The sequencing input was PBMCs. The chain combines TRBV19 with TRBJ1-1; 7 bases are shared with TRBD1. The receptor was derived from a man aged 25 to 45 in good health and CMV-seronegative. The CDR3 DNA is TGTGCCAGTAGTCTAATCGGGACAGCGAACACTGAAGCTTTCTTT. Encoded protein: CASSLIGTANTEAFF. Full variable domain (outside the CDR3, taken from reference TRBV19 and TRBJ1-1): DGGITQSPKYLFRKEGQNVTLSCEQNLNHDAMYWYRQDPGQGLRLIYYSQIVNDFQKGDIAEGYSVSREKKESFPLTVTSAQKNPTAFYLCASSLIGTANTEAFFGQGTRLTVV.